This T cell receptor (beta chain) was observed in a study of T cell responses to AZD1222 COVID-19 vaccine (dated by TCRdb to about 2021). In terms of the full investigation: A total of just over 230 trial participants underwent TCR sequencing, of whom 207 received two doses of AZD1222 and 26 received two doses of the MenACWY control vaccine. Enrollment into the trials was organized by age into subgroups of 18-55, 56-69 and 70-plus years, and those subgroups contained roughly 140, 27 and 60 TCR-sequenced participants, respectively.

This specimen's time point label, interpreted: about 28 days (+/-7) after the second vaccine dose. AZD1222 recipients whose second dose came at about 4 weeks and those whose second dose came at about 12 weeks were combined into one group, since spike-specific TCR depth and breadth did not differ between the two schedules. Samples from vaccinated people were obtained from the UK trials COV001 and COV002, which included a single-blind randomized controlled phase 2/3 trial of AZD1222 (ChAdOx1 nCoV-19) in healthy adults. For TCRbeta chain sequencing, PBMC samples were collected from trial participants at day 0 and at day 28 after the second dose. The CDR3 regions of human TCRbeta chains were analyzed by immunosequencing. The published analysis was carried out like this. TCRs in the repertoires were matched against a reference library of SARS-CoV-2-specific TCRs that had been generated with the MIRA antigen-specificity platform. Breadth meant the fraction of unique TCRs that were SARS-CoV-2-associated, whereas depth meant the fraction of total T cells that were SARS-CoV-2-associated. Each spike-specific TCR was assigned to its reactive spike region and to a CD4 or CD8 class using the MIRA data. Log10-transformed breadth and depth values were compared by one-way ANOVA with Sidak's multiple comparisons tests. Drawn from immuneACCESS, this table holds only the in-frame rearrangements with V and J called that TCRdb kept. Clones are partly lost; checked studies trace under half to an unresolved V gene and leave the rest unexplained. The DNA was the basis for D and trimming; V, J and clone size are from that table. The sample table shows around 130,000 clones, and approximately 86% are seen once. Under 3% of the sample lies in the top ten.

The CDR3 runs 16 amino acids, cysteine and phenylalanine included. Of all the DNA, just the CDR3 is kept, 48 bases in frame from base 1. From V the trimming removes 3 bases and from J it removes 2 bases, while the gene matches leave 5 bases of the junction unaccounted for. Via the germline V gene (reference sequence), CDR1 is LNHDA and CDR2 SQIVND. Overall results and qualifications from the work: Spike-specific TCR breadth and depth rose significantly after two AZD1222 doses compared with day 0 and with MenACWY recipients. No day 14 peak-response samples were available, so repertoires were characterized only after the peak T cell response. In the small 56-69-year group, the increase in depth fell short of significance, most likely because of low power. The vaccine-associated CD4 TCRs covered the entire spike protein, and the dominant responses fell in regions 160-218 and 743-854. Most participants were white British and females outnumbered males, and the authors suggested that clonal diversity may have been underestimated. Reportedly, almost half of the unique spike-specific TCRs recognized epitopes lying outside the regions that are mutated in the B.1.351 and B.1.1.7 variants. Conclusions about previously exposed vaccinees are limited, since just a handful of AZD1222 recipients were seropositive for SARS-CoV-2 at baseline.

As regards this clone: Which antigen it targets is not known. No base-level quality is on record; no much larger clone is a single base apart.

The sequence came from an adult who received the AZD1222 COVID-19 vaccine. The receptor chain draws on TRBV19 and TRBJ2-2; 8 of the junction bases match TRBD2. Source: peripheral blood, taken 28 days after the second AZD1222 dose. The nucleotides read TGTGCCAGTAGTATTCCCGGGGGGGTTAACACCGGGGAGCTGTTTTTT. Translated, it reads CASSIPGGVNTGELFF.